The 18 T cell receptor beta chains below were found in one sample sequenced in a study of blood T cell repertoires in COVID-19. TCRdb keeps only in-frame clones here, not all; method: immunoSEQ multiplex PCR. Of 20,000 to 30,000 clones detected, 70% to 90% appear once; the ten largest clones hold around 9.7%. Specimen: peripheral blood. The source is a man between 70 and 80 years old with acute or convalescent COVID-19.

CDR3 protein: CASSIPSGSYNEQFF. CDR3 nucleotides: TGTGCCAGTAGTATACCTAGCGGGAGCTACAATGAGCAGTTCTTC. The chain uses TRBV19 and TRBJ2-1, with TRBD2 identical over 10 bases. This CDR3 is built from 15 residues. The germline V gene has CDR1 LNHDA and CDR2 SQIVND (reference sequence). V gave up 2 bases and J gave up 3 bases; unmatched junction bases: 1.

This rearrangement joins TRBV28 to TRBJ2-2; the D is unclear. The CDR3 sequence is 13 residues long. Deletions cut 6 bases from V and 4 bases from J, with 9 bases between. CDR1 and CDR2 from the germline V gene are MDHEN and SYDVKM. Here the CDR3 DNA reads TGTGCCAGCAGGGGCCCGGTCACCGGGGAGCTGTTTTTT. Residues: CASRGPVTGELFF.

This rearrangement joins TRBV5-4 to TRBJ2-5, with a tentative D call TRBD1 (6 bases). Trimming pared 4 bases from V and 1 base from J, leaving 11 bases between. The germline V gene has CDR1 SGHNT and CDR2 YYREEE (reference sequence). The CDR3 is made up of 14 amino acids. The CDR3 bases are TGTGCCAGCAGCCGGAACAGGGCCCAAGAGACCCAGTACTTC. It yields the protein CASSRNRAQETQYF.

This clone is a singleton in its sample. The CDR3 DNA sequence: TGTGCCATCAGCTCCGACAGGGGTGCGCTCTATGGCTACACCTTC. It yields the protein CAISSDRGALYGYTF. V and J are TRBV10-3 and TRBJ1-2, with 8 nucleotides matching TRBD1. CDR3 length: 15 residues. Germline trimming cut 6 bases from V and 4 bases from J; bases unmatched to any gene: 10. Germline CDR1 is ENHRY and CDR2 is SYGVKD.

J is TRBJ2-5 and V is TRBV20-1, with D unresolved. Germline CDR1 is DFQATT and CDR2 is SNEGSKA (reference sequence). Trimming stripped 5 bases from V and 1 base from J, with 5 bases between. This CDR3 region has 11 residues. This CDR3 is CSADSQETQYF. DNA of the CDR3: TGCAGTGCTGACTCCCAAGAGACCCAGTACTTC.

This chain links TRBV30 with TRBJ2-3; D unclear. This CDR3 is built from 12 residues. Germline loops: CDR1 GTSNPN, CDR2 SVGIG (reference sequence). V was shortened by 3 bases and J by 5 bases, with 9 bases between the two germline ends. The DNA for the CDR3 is TGTGCCTGGAGCCTAGACGGAGATACGCAGTATTTT. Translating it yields CAWSLDGDTQYF.

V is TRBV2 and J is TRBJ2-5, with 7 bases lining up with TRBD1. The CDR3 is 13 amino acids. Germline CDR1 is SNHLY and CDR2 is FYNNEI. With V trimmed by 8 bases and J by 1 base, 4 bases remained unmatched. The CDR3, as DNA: TGTGCCAGCGCGAGGACAGGCCAAGAGACCCAGTACTTC. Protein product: CASARTGQETQYF.

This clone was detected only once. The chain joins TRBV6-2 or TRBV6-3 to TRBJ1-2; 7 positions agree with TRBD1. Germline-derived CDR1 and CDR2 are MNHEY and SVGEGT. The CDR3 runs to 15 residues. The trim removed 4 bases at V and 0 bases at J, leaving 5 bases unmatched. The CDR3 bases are TGTGCCAGCAGTTCGACAGGGCTGACTAACTATGGCTACACCTTC. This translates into CASSSTGLTNYGYTF.

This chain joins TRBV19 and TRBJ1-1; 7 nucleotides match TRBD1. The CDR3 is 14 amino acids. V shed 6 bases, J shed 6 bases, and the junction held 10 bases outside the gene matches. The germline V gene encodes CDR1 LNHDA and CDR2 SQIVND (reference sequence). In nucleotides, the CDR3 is TGTGCCAGTAGGACGACAGGGTTAGGCTCTGAAGCTTTCTTT. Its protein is CASRTTGLGSEAFF.

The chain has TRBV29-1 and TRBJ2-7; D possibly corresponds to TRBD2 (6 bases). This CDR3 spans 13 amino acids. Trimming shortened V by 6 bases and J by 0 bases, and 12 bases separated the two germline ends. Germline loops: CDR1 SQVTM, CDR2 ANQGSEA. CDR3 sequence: CSVGLTPSYEQYF. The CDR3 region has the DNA TGCAGCGTCGGACTAACCCCCTCCTACGAGCAGTACTTC.

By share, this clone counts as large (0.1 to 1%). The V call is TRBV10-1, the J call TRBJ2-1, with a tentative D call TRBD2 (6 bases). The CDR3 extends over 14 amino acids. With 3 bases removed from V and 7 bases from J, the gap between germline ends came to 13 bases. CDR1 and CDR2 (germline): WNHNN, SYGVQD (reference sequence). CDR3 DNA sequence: TGCGCCAGCAGTGACGGGGGAACACGGAATGAGCAGTTCTTC. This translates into CASSDGGTRNEQFF.

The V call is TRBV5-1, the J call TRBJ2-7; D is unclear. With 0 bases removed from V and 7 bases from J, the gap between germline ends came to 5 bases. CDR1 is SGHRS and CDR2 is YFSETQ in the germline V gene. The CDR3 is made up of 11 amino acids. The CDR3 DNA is TGCGCCAGCAGCTTGGGACTGGAGCAGTACTTC. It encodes CASSLGLEQYF.

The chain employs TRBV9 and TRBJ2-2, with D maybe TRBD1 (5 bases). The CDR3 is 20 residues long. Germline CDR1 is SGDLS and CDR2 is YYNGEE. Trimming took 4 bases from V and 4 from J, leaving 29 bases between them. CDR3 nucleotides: TGTGCCAGCAGCCCACGATATTGGGGCGACAAGGCCAATCCCACCGGGGAGCTGTTTTTT. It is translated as CASSPRYWGDKANPTGELFF.

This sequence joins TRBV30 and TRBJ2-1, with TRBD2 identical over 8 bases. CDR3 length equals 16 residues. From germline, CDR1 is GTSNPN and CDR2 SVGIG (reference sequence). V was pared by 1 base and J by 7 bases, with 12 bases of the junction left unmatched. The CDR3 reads CAWSAPGTSGRNEQFF. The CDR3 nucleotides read TGTGCCTGGAGTGCCCCCGGGACTAGTGGGCGGAATGAGCAGTTCTTC.

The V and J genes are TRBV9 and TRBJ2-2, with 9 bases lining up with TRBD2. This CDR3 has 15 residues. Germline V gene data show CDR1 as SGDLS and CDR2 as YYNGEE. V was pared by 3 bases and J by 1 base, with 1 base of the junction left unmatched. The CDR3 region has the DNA TGTGCCAGCAGCGCGACTAGCGGGAACACCGGGGAGCTGTTTTTT. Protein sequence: CASSATSGNTGELFF. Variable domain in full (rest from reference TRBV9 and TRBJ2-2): DSGVTQTPKHLITATGQRVTLRCSPRSGDLSVYWYQQSLDQGLQFLIQYYNGEERAKGNILERFSAQQFPDLHSELNLSSLELGDSALYFCASSATSGNTGELFFGEGSRLTVL.

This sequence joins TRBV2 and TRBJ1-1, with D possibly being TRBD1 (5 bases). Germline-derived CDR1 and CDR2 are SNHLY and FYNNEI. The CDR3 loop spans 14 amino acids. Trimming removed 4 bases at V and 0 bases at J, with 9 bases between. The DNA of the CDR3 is TGTGCCAGCAGTGCAGGGAACATGAACACTGAAGCTTTCTTT. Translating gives CASSAGNMNTEAFF.

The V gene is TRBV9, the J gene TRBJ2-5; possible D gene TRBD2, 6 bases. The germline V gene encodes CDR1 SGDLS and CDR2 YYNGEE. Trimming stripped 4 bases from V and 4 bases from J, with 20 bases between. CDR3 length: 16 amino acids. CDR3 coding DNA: TGTGCCAGCAGCATGCGGGACTCAGAGCGTCGAGAGACCCAGTACTTC. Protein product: CASSMRDSERRETQYF.

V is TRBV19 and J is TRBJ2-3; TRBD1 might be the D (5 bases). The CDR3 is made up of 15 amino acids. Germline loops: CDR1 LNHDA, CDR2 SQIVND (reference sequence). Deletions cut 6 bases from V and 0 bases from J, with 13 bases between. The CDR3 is CASRTRDTSTDTQYF. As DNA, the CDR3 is TGTGCCAGTAGAACCAGGGATACTAGCACAGATACGCAGTATTTT.